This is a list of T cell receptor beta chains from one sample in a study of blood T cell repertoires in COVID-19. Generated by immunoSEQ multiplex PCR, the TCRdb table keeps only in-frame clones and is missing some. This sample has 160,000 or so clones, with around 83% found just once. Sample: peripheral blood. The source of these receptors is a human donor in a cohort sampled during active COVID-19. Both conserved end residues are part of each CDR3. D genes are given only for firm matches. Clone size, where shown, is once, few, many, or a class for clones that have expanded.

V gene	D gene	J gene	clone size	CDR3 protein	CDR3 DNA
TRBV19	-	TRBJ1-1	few	CASTQTGGNTEAFF	TGTGCCAGTACCCAGACCGGGGGGAACACTGAAGCTTTCTTT
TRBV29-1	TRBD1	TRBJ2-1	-	CSVGDSSYNEQFF	TGCAGCGTTGGGGACAGCTCCTACAATGAGCAGTTCTTC
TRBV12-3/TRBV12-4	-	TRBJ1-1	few	CASSRSPGAFF	TGTGCCAGCAGTCGGAGCCCGGGAGCTTTCTTT
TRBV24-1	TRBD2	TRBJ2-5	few	CATSDFASGGETQYF	TGTGCCACCAGTGATTTTGCTAGCGGGGGAGAGACCCAGTACTTC
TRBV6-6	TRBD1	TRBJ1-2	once	CASSYSQGAGYGYTF	TGTGCCAGCAGTTACTCGCAGGGGGCGGGGTATGGCTACACCTTC
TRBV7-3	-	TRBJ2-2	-	CASSFSTGPGTGELFF	TGTGCCAGCAGCTTCAGTACTGGTCCGGGGACCGGGGAGCTGTTTTTT
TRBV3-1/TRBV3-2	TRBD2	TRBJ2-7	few	CARPREAGGSYEQYF	TGTGCCAGACCCAGGGAAGCGGGAGGTTCCTACGAGCAGTACTTC
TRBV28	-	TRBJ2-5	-	CASSPGQIQETQYF	TGTGCCAGCAGTCCCGGACAGATCCAAGAGACCCAGTACTTC
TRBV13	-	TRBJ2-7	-	CASSRDNNYEQYF	TGTGCCAGCAGCCGGGACAACAACTACGAGCAGTACTTC
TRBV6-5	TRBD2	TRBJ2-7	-	CASSYSKGTSAFEQYF	TGTGCCAGCAGTTACTCGAAGGGGACTAGTGCCTTTGAGCAGTACTTC
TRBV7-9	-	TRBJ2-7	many	CASSTDRYEQYF	TGTGCCAGCAGCACCGACAGGTACGAGCAGTACTTC
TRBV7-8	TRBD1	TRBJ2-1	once	CASSSFRTGGGNEQFF	TGTGCCAGCAGCTCCTTCCGGACAGGGGGAGGGAATGAGCAGTTCTTC
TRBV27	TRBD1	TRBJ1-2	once	CASSLGTGGGSAYGYTF	TGTGCCAGCAGTCTCGGGACAGGGGGCGGATCGGCTTATGGCTACACCTTC
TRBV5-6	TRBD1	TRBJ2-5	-	CASSLYSGTATQETQYF	TGTGCCAGCAGCTTGTACTCCGGGACAGCAACCCAAGAGACCCAGTACTTC
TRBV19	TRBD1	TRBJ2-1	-	CASTLPGQPNNEQFF	TGTGCCAGTACCCTACCGGGACAGCCTAACAATGAGCAGTTCTTC
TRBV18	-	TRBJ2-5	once	CASSSSGETQYF	TGTGCCAGCTCGTCGAGCGGGGAGACCCAGTACTTC